Sequencing of this T cell receptor beta chain was carried out in a study of cytomegalovirus exposure and HLA in healthy donors. Looking at the study overall: Earlier work reported roughly 120 million unique TCR beta sequences from about 170 million T cells.

This CDR3 region has 14 residues. Germline V lookup: CDR1 SGHAT, CDR2 FQNNGV. Regarding the study as a whole: Cytomegalovirus association was listed for about 160 TCR beta chains. Testing in vitro showed three CMV-associated chains specific for CMV antigens. Most subjects' HLA-A and HLA-B alleles were reportedly predicted from TCR beta sequences.

Comment on this clone: Its antigen is unknown.

It was with 60 Vbeta and 13 Jbeta primers that the PCR ran. Only in-frame clones appear in the TCRdb table, and some are missing; sequencing was by immunoSEQ multiplex PCR. The ten most abundant clones cover under 5% of a sample with 35,000 to 45,000 clones. The clonotype was recovered from a male donor in good health and CMV-seronegative. Sequencing was performed on PBMCs. The chain recombines TRBV11-2 with TRBJ2-5; 7 bases line up with TRBD1. The last part of the DNA fits TRBJ2-7 better; the J call may be wrong. The CDR3 coding sequence is TGTGCCAGCAGCTCGTACAGGGGAAGGTACGAGCAGTACTTC. Translating gives CASSSYRGRYEQYF.